This T cell receptor beta chain derives from a study of OX40 agonist ivuxolimab in advanced cancers. The wider study: Averaging roughly 60 years in age, with a range of about 20 to 90, the cohort was more than 75% male. Enrollees could have had prior anti-PD-1, anti-PD-L1 or anti-CTLA-4 therapy, which around 40% had received.

V lost 4 bases, J lost 1 base, and 13 bases lay in between. The CDR3 has 16 residues. Germline V gene sequence: CDR1 MNHNS, CDR2 SASEGT. General study results and limits: Normalized expansion of T-cell clones was also low for some nonresponders. People who partly responded at 0.1-3.0 mg/kg had some of the least clonal expansion seen.

Repertoires were generated with immunoSEQ multiplex PCR, while TCRdb's copy carries only in-frame clones and drops some. The sample shows tens of thousands of clones, more than 85% of them seen only once. Concerning this clone itself: Its specificity is unknown.

The chain has TRBV6-1 and TRBJ2-2, with D possibly matching TRBD1 (7 bases). The sample was CD4+ or CD8+ T cells sorted from blood, taken in a trial of the OX40 agonist ivuxolimab. The sequence was collected from an adult with an advanced solid tumor such as melanoma, head and neck, liver or kidney cancer. The CDR3 DNA reads as TGTGCCAGCAGTGGGCCAGGGGGGCAGAACACCGGGGAGCTGTTTTTT. Encoded protein: CASSGPGGQNTGELFF.